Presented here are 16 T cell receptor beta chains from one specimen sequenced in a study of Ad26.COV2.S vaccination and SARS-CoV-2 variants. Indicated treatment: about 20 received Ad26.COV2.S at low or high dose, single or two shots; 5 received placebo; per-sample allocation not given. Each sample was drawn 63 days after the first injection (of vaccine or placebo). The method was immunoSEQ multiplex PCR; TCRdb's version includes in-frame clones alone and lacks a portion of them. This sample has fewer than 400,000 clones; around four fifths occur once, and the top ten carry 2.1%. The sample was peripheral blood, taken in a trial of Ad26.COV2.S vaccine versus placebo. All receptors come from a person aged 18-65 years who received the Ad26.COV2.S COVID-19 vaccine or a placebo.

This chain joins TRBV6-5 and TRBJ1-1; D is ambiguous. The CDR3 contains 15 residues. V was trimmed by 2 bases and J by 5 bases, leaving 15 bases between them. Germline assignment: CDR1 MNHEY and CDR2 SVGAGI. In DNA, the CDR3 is TGTGCCAGCAGTTACGACCCTGGCAGGACTACTGAAGCTTTCTTT. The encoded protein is CASSYDPGRTTEAFF.

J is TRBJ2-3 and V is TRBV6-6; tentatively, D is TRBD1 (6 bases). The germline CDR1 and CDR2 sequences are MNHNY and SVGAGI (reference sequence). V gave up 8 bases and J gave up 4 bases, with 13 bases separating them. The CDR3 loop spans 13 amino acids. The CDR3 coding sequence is TGTGCCAGCGGAAACCCAGGGGCAGATACGCAGTATTTT. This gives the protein CASGNPGADTQYF.

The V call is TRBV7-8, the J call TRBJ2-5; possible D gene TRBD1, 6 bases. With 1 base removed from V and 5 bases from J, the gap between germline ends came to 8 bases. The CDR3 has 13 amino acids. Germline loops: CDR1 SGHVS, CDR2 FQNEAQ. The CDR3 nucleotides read TGTGCCAGCAGCTTAGGCAGGGGTGAGACCCAGTACTTC. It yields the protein CASSLGRGETQYF.

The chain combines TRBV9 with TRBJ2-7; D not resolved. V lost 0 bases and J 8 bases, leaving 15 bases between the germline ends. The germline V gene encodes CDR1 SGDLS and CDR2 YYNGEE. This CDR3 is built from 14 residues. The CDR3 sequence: CASSVDPKTTKQYF. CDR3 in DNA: TGTGCCAGCAGCGTAGACCCCAAGACAACGAAGCAGTACTTC.

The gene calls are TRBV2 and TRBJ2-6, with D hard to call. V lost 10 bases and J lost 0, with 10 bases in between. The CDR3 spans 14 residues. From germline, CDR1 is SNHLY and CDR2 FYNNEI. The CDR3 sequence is CATADRSGANVLTF. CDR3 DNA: TGTGCCACCGCGGACCGCTCTGGGGCCAACGTCCTGACTTTC.

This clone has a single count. For the CDR3, the DNA is TGCGCCAGCAGCCTTACCGGGACAGGGCCCTACGAGCAGTACTTC. Protein sequence: CASSLTGTGPYEQYF. J is TRBJ2-7 and V is TRBV5-1; 9 bases are a match to TRBD1. Germline V gives CDR1 SGHRS, CDR2 YFSETQ. The V gene end was trimmed by 4 bases and the J gene end by 2 bases; junction bases not matched to a gene: 7. The CDR3 totals 15 residues.

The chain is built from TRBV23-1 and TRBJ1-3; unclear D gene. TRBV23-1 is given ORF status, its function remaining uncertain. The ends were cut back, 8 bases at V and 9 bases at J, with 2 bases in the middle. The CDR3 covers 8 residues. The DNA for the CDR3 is TGCGCCAGCGGCACCATATATTTT. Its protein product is CASGTIYF.

CDR3: CASSVGGGWSYNEQFF. The DNA for the CDR3 is TGTGCCAGCAGCGTAGGCGGGGGGTGGTCCTACAATGAGCAGTTCTTC. The chain couples TRBV9 to TRBJ2-1; 8 bases are a match to TRBD2. CDR3 length equals 16 residues. Germline V gene data show CDR1 as SGDLS and CDR2 as YYNGEE. The V and J ends lost 0 bases and 1 base, in that order; junction bases with no gene match: 3.

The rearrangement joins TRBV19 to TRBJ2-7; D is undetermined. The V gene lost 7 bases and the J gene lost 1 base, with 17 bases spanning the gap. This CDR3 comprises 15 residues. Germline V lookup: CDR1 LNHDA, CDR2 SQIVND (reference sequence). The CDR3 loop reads CASTPGVVGSYEQYF. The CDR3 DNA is TGTGCCAGTACACCTGGGGTGGTCGGGTCCTACGAGCAGTACTTC. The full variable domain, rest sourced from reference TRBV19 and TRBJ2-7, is DGGITQSPKYLFRKEGQNVTLSCEQNLNHDAMYWYRQDPGQGLRLIYYSQIVNDFQKGDIAEGYSVSREKKESFPLTVTSAQKNPTAFYLCASTPGVVGSYEQYFGPGTRLTVT.

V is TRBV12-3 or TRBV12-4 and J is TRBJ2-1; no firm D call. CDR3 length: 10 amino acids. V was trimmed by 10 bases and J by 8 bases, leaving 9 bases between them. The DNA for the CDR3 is TGTGCCAATCCCCGTCATGAGCAGTTCTTC. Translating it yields CANPRHEQFF.

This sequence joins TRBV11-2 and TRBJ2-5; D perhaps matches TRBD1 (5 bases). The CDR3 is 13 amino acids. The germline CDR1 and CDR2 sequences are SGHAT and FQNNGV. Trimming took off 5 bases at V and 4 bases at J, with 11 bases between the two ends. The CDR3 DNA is TGTGCCAGCAGCGGTGGTAGGGGAGAGACCCAGTACTTC. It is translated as CASSGGRGETQYF.

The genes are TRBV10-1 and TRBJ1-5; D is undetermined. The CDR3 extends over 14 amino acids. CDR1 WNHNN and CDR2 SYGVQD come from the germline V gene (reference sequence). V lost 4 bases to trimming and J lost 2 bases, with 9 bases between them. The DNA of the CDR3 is TGCGCCAGCAGTGCCCGGGTGTGCAATCAGCCCCAGCATTTT. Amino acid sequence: CASSARVCNQPQHF.

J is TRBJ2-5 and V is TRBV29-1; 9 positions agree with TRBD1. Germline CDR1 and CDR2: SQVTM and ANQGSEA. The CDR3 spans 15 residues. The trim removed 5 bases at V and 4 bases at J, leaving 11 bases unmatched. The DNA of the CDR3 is TGCAGCGTTACCCGCGGGACAGGGAAAGGAGAGACCCAGTACTTC. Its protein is CSVTRGTGKGETQYF.

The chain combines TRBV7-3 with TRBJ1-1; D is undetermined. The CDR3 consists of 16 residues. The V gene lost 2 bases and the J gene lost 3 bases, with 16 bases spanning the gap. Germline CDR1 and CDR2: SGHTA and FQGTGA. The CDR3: CASSLDGGVIDTEAFF. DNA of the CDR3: TGTGCCAGCAGCTTAGACGGCGGGGTGATCGACACTGAAGCTTTCTTT.

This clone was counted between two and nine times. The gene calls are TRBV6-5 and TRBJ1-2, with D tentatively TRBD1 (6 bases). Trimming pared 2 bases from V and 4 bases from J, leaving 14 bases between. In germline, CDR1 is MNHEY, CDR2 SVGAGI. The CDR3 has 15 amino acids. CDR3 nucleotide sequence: TGTGCCAGCAGTTACGGCAGGGGCTTTCGCTATGGCTACACCTTC. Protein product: CASSYGRGFRYGYTF.

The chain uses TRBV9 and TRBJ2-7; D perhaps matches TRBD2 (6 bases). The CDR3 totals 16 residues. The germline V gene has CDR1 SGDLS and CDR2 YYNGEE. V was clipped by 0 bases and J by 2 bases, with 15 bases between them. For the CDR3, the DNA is TGTGCCAGCAGCGTAGATGGGGGGAGTAGGACCTACGAGCAGTACTTC. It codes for CASSVDGGSRTYEQYF.